Shown below are 17 T cell receptor beta chains from a single sample sequenced in a study of T cell responses to AZD1222 COVID-19 vaccine. Generated by immunoSEQ multiplex PCR, the TCRdb table keeps only in-frame clones and is missing some. The table shows around 80,000 clones, with 87% occurring only once. The sample here was peripheral blood, taken 28 days after the second AZD1222 dose. The receptors were gathered from an adult who received the AZD1222 COVID-19 vaccine.

The V and J genes are TRBV4-3 and TRBJ2-4; D gene unclear. CDR3 size: 13 residues. Trimming pared 0 bases from V and 9 bases from J, leaving 9 bases between. CDR1 is LGHNA and CDR2 is YSLEER in the germline V gene. This CDR3 is CASSQDLGRIQYF. DNA for the CDR3: TGCGCCAGCAGCCAAGATCTTGGGCGCATTCAGTACTTC.

The rearrangement uses TRBV6-2 or TRBV6-3 and TRBJ2-7; 12 nucleotides line up with TRBD2. In germline, CDR1 is MNHEY, CDR2 SVGEGT. Losses at the gene ends were 2 bases for V and 0 bases for J; bases not matched to a gene: 11. This CDR3 region has 19 residues. The CDR3 DNA reads TGTGCCAGCAGTTACAACGGGGGCGGACTAGCGGGAATCTCCTACGAGCAGTACTTC. This codes for CASSYNGGGLAGISYEQYF.

The chain couples TRBV5-4 to TRBJ2-3; 7 nucleotides align to TRBD1. Unmatched junction bases numbered 2, after V lost 4 bases and J lost 0 bases. Germline assignment: CDR1 SGHNT and CDR2 YYREEE (reference sequence). The CDR3 has 14 residues. CDR3 in amino acids: CASSQGQSTDTQYF. CDR3 DNA sequence: TGTGCCAGCAGCCAGGGACAGAGCACAGATACGCAGTATTTT. The entire variable domain, with the rest obtained from reference TRBV5-4 and TRBJ2-3, is as follows: ETGVTQSPTHLIKTRGQQVTLRCSSQSGHNTVSWYQQALGQGPQFIFQYYREEENGRGNFPPRFSGLQFPNYSSELNVNALELDDSALYLCASSQGQSTDTQYFGPGTRLTVL.

The chain couples TRBV30 to TRBJ2-2; D not resolved. V lost 0 bases and J lost 0, with 5 bases in between. Germline assignment: CDR1 GTSNPN and CDR2 SVGIG (reference sequence). CDR3 length: 14 amino acids. CDR3 sequence: CAWSVGTNTGELFF. CDR3 nucleotide sequence: TGTGCCTGGAGTGTAGGCACGAACACCGGGGAGCTGTTTTTT.

V gene TRBV3-1 (or the pseudogene TRBV3-2) combines with J gene TRBJ2-1; 12 bases agree with TRBD2. Germline-derived CDR1 and CDR2 are LGHDT and YNNKEL (reference sequence). Trimming removed 4 bases from V and 5 bases from J; junction bases left unmatched: 3. CDR3 length: 15 residues. CDR3 loop: CASSPGLAGHNEQFF. As DNA, the CDR3 is TGTGCCAGCAGCCCAGGACTAGCGGGACACAATGAGCAGTTCTTC.

The chain is built from TRBV10-3 and TRBJ1-2; D perhaps matches TRBD1 (5 bases). Germline-derived CDR1 and CDR2 are ENHRY and SYGVKD. V was clipped by 6 bases and J by 5 bases, with 16 bases between them. The CDR3 has 14 residues. The CDR3 loop reads CAIREPTDPYGYTF. CDR3 in DNA: TGTGCCATCAGGGAACCGACAGACCCATATGGCTACACCTTC.

This clone has just one count. This chain's CDR3 is CASSLTTAPGQGMNTEAFF. CDR3 nucleotides: TGTGCCAGCAGCTTAACAACTGCGCCGGGACAGGGGATGAACACTGAAGCTTTCTTT. The rearrangement uses TRBV5-4 and TRBJ1-1; 10 bases line up with TRBD1. Germline V gene data show CDR1 as SGHNT and CDR2 as YYREEE (reference sequence). With 2 bases clipped from V and 0 bases from J, the junction kept 13 bases outside the gene matches. The CDR3 sequence is 19 residues long.

The chain has TRBV6-2 or TRBV6-3 and TRBJ2-1; weak D call: TRBD2 (5 bases). CDR1 and CDR2 from the germline V gene are MNHEY and SVGEGT. The CDR3 runs to 14 residues. With 5 bases removed from V and 4 bases from J, the gap between germline ends came to 12 bases. The CDR3 DNA reads as TGTGCCAGCAGTCGATTACTAGTTTACAATGAGCAGTTCTTC. Translating gives CASSRLLVYNEQFF.

The chain combines TRBV18 with TRBJ1-1; D unclear. Germline values: CDR1 KGHSH, CDR2 LQKENI. The CDR3 is 15 residues long. Trimming pared 2 bases from V and 3 bases from J, leaving 13 bases between. Written as DNA, the CDR3 is TGTGCCAGCTCACCAGGGCAACCGCCGGACACTGAAGCTTTCTTT. Translating gives CASSPGQPPDTEAFF.

This sequence joins TRBV11-2 and TRBJ1-3, with D possibly being TRBD1 (6 bases). The germline gives CDR1 SGHAT, CDR2 FQNNGV. This CDR3 has 16 amino acids. Trimming stripped 5 bases from V and 1 base from J, with 15 bases between. Here the CDR3 reads CASSQAGVWSGNTIYF. CDR3 in DNA: TGTGCCAGCAGCCAAGCAGGGGTTTGGTCTGGAAACACCATATATTTT.

This clone was counted ten times or more. The CDR3, as DNA: TGTGCCTCCCGGAGGGAGAGGGGACACACAGATACGCAGTATTTT. It translates to CASRRERGHTDTQYF. The V and J genes are TRBV5-8 and TRBJ2-3; D might be TRBD1 or TRBD2, each matching 6 bases. Germline CDR1 and CDR2: SGHTS and YDEGEE. V gave up 10 bases and J gave up 2 bases, with 20 bases separating them. The CDR3 runs 15 residues.

The chain is built from TRBV2 and TRBJ1-6; perhaps TRBD1 as D (5 bases). Germline V gene lookup returns CDR1 SNHLY and CDR2 FYNNEI. V was clipped by 7 bases and J by 6 bases, with 13 bases between them. The CDR3 totals 14 residues. The CDR3 nucleotides are TGTGCCAGCACCCAAAGACAGAGTAATTCACCCCTCCACTTT. It yields the protein CASTQRQSNSPLHF.

The chain links TRBV7-9 to TRBJ1-1; no definite D call. Germline CDR1 and CDR2: SEHNR and FQNEAQ (reference sequence). V lost 7 bases to trimming and J lost 1 base, with 10 bases between them. The CDR3 covers 13 residues. The CDR3 DNA reads TGTGCCAGCAACGTTGGATCGAACACTGAAGCTTTCTTT. Amino acids: CASNVGSNTEAFF. Drawing the rest from reference TRBV7-9 and TRBJ1-1, the complete variable domain is DTGVSQNPRHKITKRGQNVTFRCDPISEHNRLYWYRQTLGQGPEFLTYFQNEAQLEKSRLLSDRFSAERPKGSFSTLEIQRTEQGDSAMYLCASNVGSNTEAFFGQGTRLTVV.

V and J are TRBV6-5 and TRBJ2-5; 10 bases align to TRBD1. The CDR3 has 16 residues. Unmatched junction bases numbered 9, after V lost 3 bases and J lost 5 bases. CDR1 MNHEY and CDR2 SVGAGI come from the germline V gene. Here the CDR3 reads CASSYRGQGKGETQYF. DNA for the CDR3: TGTGCCAGCAGTTATAGGGGACAGGGGAAGGGGGAGACCCAGTACTTC.

The table lists this clone with a few counts. The gene calls are TRBV18 and TRBJ2-1, with D hard to call. Trimming pared 6 bases from V and 2 bases from J, leaving 14 bases between. Germline V gene sequence: CDR1 KGHSH, CDR2 LQKENI. This CDR3 contains 15 residues. The CDR3, as DNA: TGTGCCAGCTCTATTACCCGGACGGCCTACAATGAGCAGTTCTTC. Its translation: CASSITRTAYNEQFF.

The J gene is TRBJ2-1, the V gene TRBV9; tentatively, D is TRBD2 (5 bases). In germline, CDR1 is SGDLS, CDR2 YYNGEE. The ends were cut back, 1 base at V and 9 bases at J, with 14 bases in the middle. The CDR3 totals 14 residues. CDR3 bases: TGTGCCAGCAGCGTATCGATAGAGGGTGCTGAGCAGTTCTTC. It yields the protein CASSVSIEGAEQFF.

As concerns this clone: A read error may account for a junction end that differs from germline. The J gene is TRBJ1-2, the V gene TRBV7-6; the match to TRBD1 covers 8 bases. CDR1 and CDR2 from the germline V gene are SGHVS and FNYEAQ. The CDR3 totals 15 residues. CDR3 amino acids: CASSLGTGINYGYTF. The CDR3 DNA follows: TGTGCCAGCAGTTTAGGGACAGGCATAAACTATGGCTACACCTTC.